A single sample is the source of the 31 T cell receptor beta chains below, sequenced in a study of Ad26.COV2.S vaccination and SARS-CoV-2 variants. Repertoires were generated with immunoSEQ multiplex PCR, while TCRdb's copy carries only in-frame clones and drops some. Of 350,000 to 400,000 clones detected, about 85% appear once; the ten largest clones hold roughly 3.5%. Treatment here: around 19 received Ad26.COV2.S at low or high dose, single or two shots; several received placebo; per-sample allocation not given. The investigators took samples on day 63 after the first vaccine or placebo injection. This specimen was peripheral blood, taken in a trial of Ad26.COV2.S vaccine versus placebo. The receptors were gathered from a person aged 18-60 years who received the Ad26.COV2.S COVID-19 vaccine or a placebo.

The chain joins TRBV5-1 to TRBJ2-1; 13 nucleotides agree with TRBD2. Losses at the gene ends were 5 bases for V and 6 bases for J; bases not matched to a gene: 5. This CDR3 has 15 residues. The germline CDR1 and CDR2 sequences are SGHRS and YFSETQ. The CDR3 is CASSPLAGGLNEQFF. DNA of the CDR3: TGCGCCAGCAGTCCACTAGCGGGGGGGCTCAATGAGCAGTTCTTC.

V and J are TRBV30 and TRBJ2-7; D remains unclear. Germline V gene lookup returns CDR1 GTSNPN and CDR2 SVGIG (reference sequence). This CDR3 is 14 amino acids long. The ends were cut back, 0 bases at V and 3 bases at J, with 12 bases in the middle. The chain's CDR3 is CAWSVGQELYEQYF. CDR3 coding DNA: TGTGCCTGGAGTGTCGGGCAGGAGCTCTACGAGCAGTACTTC.

The V call is TRBV7-2, the J call TRBJ2-2; 7 nucleotides align to TRBD2. CDR1 SGHTA and CDR2 FQGNSA come from the germline V gene. Trimming cost V 6 bases and J 0 bases; bases outside gene matches: 4. CDR3 size: 15 residues. CDR3 residues: CASRRGTTNTGELFF. In nucleotides, the CDR3 is TGTGCCAGCAGGCGTGGGACTACGAACACCGGGGAGCTGTTTTTT.

This clone was recorded a few times. The chain links TRBV7-6 to TRBJ1-3; tentatively, D is TRBD1 (6 bases). Germline V gene data show CDR1 as SGHVS and CDR2 as FNYEAQ. The ends were cut back, 5 bases at V and 4 bases at J, with 9 bases in the middle. CDR3 length: 13 amino acids. The CDR3 here is CASSQGRGNTIYF. The CDR3 nucleotides are TGTGCCAGCAGCCAGGGGCGAGGAAACACCATATATTTT.

V usage is TRBV6-5 and J usage is TRBJ1-4, with D hard to call. The CDR3 consists of 14 residues. Trimming removed 6 bases from V and 6 bases from J, with 14 bases in between. CDR1 is MNHEY, CDR2 SVGAGI, per germline. In DNA form, the CDR3 reads TGTGCCAGCAGCTCGGACTCAAGGGATGAAAAACTGTTTTTT. Protein: CASSSDSRDEKLFF.

J is TRBJ2-1 and V is TRBV5-4; 7 bases align to TRBD1. The length of the CDR3 is 14 residues. V was pared by 4 bases and J by 5 bases, with 6 bases of the junction left unmatched. Germline loops: CDR1 SGHNT, CDR2 YYREEE (reference sequence). CDR3 bases: TGTGCCAGCAGCGGATCCGGGACAGACAATGAGCAGTTCTTC. Translated, it gives CASSGSGTDNEQFF.

The rearrangement uses TRBV10-1 and TRBJ2-1, with 10 nucleotides matching TRBD2. Germline values: CDR1 WNHNN, CDR2 SYGVQD (reference sequence). The CDR3 length is 15 residues. Trimming cost V 4 bases and J 7 bases; bases outside gene matches: 7. The CDR3: CASSGPGLAKNEQFF. DNA of the CDR3: TGCGCCAGCAGTGGGCCGGGACTAGCGAAAAATGAGCAGTTCTTC.

CDR3 amino acids: CASSSRRLSGANVLTF. The CDR3 DNA follows: TGTGCCAGCAGTTCGCGGCGGCTCTCTGGGGCCAACGTCCTGACTTTC. This chain links TRBV6-5 with TRBJ2-6; no definite D call. Germline V gene sequence: CDR1 MNHEY, CDR2 SVGAGI. CDR3 length equals 16 residues. V was cut by 4 bases and J by 0 bases, with 10 bases left in between.

V usage is TRBV4-1 and J usage is TRBJ1-5; no reliable D call. The germline CDR1 and CDR2 sequences are MGHRA and YSYEKL. The CDR3 is 15 amino acids. V shed 1 base and J shed 3 bases, with 10 bases lying between them. For the CDR3, the DNA is TGCGCCAGCAGCCAAGTTACGGGGATCAATCAGCCCCAGCATTTT. Residues: CASSQVTGINQPQHF.

The chain joins TRBV6-1 to TRBJ1-6; no reliable D call. The V end lost 2 bases, the J end lost 0 bases, and 14 bases lay between the germline ends. The CDR3 runs to 18 residues. Germline lookup yields CDR1 MNHNS and CDR2 SASEGT. This chain's CDR3 is CASSEPPSSGSYNSPLHF. Written as DNA, the CDR3 is TGTGCCAGCAGTGAACCCCCTTCGAGCGGCTCCTATAATTCACCCCTCCACTTT.

The gene calls are TRBV7-8 and TRBJ2-1, with D perhaps assigned TRBD1 or TRBD2 (5 bases each). The CDR3 runs to 14 residues. Germline-derived CDR1 and CDR2 are SGHVS and FQNEAQ. V shed 1 base and J shed 9 bases, with 13 bases lying between them. The CDR3 sequence: CASSLGEGKGEQFF. CDR3 nucleotide sequence: TGTGCCAGCAGCTTAGGTGAGGGGAAAGGTGAGCAGTTCTTC.

The chain carries TRBV23-1 and TRBJ2-5; TRBD1 is a possible D gene (6 bases). Being an ORF, TRBV23-1 has a function that is uncertain. Trimming shortened V by 11 bases and J by 7 bases, and 26 bases separated the two germline ends. This CDR3 contains 15 residues. Written as DNA, the CDR3 is TGCGCCCTACCTCTGGGACACCCAAAAGGAGGGACCCAGTACTTC. This codes for CALPLGHPKGGTQYF.

This rearrangement joins TRBV6-6 to TRBJ2-7, with D possibly TRBD1 on 5 matching bases. In germline, CDR1 is MNHNY, CDR2 SVGAGI (reference sequence). Trimming removed 2 bases at V and 2 bases at J, with 7 bases between. The CDR3 contains 13 residues. The CDR3 DNA reads as TGTGCCAGCAGTTACGACAGAACCTACGAGCAGTACTTC. Translating it yields CASSYDRTYEQYF.

V gene TRBV28 combines with J gene TRBJ2-2; 7 positions agree with TRBD1. Germline-derived CDR1 and CDR2 are MDHEN and SYDVKM. This CDR3 contains 17 residues. Trimming cost V 4 bases and J 2 bases; bases outside gene matches: 10. The CDR3 coding sequence is TGTGCCAGCAGTTCCCTTACAGGGGCAATAAACACCGGGGAGCTGTTTTTT. Translated: CASSSLTGAINTGELFF.

The CDR3 reads CACTTGPLQYF. In DNA form, the CDR3 reads TGTGCCTGTACGACAGGTCCCTTACAGTACTTC. This rearrangement joins TRBV30 to TRBJ2-4; a weak D match, TRBD1 (6 bases). CDR3 length: 11 residues. V was pared by 6 bases and J by 13 bases, with 16 bases between. Per germline, CDR1 GTSNPN and CDR2 SVGIG (reference sequence).

The CDR3 DNA reads as TGTGCCAGCAGCATAGACAGAAGAAGCTACGAGCAGTACTTC. Protein: CASSIDRRSYEQYF. This chain links TRBV7-2 with TRBJ2-7; the D gene is possibly TRBD1 (5 bases). V lost 5 bases, J lost 3 bases, and 14 bases lay in between. This CDR3 has 14 amino acids. Germline lookup yields CDR1 SGHTA and CDR2 FQGNSA.

The rearrangement joins TRBV7-9 to TRBJ2-3; the D is unclear. Germline V gives CDR1 SEHNR, CDR2 FQNEAQ (reference sequence). Trimming left V 3 bases short and J 1 base short, with 8 bases between. The CDR3 is 14 residues long. In DNA, the CDR3 is TGTGCCAGCAGCTTTCCCCTGGGCACAGATACGCAGTATTTT. Translating it yields CASSFPLGTDTQYF.

The genes are TRBV24-1 and TRBJ2-3, with D possibly being TRBD2 (5 bases). This CDR3 has 13 residues. Per germline, CDR1 KGHDR and CDR2 SFDVKD. V was shortened by 4 bases and J by 2 bases, with 6 bases between the two germline ends. Written as DNA, the CDR3 is TGTGCCACCAGTGACGGGATCACAGATACGCAGTATTTT. The encoded protein is CATSDGITDTQYF.

The chain has TRBV2 and TRBJ1-2; D gene ambiguous. CDR1 and CDR2 (germline): SNHLY, FYNNEI. The CDR3 has 13 amino acids. Trimming shortened V by 9 bases and J by 8 bases, and 19 bases separated the two germline ends. The CDR3: CARRKTSAEGYTF. CDR3 in DNA: TGTGCCAGGAGGAAAACATCGGCAGAGGGCTACACCTTC.

This clone has a handful of counts. The rearrangement joins TRBV19 to TRBJ1-1, with D unclear. V was cut by 1 base and J by 1 base, with 7 bases left in between. This CDR3 spans 14 amino acids. Germline CDR1 is LNHDA and CDR2 is SQIVND (reference sequence). DNA of the CDR3: TGTGCCAGTAGTATAGGTCTCGGGAACACTGAAGCTTTCTTT. Translating gives CASSIGLGNTEAFF. Using reference TRBV19 and TRBJ1-1 for the parts outside the CDR3, the full variable domain is DGGITQSPKYLFRKEGQNVTLSCEQNLNHDAMYWYRQDPGQGLRLIYYSQIVNDFQKGDIAEGYSVSREKKESFPLTVTSAQKNPTAFYLCASSIGLGNTEAFFGQGTRLTVV.

The rearrangement uses TRBV19 and TRBJ1-1; D uncertain. Germline V gene lookup returns CDR1 LNHDA and CDR2 SQIVND (reference sequence). The CDR3 runs 13 residues. The V gene lost 5 bases and the J gene lost 1 base, with 8 bases spanning the gap. The DNA for the CDR3 is TGTGCCAGTAGTCTTAACCAGAACACTGAAGCTTTCTTT. Residues: CASSLNQNTEAFF.

In its sample, this clone was seen once. The chain recombines TRBV2 with TRBJ2-7; D not certain. Per the germline V gene, CDR1 is SNHLY and CDR2 is FYNNEI. The germline V and J ends were trimmed by 2 bases and 7 bases, with 6 bases remaining between them. The CDR3 loop spans 11 amino acids. As DNA, the CDR3 is TGTGCCAGCAGTGAATGGGCTGAGCAGTACTTC. Encoded protein: CASSEWAEQYF.

The chain couples TRBV5-6 to TRBJ1-6; TRBD1 aligns across 9 bases. Germline-derived CDR1 and CDR2 are SGHDT and YYEEEE. After removal of 4 bases from V and 1 base from J, the junction contained 9 bases not matched to a gene. The CDR3 sequence is 18 residues long. CDR3 region: CASSVDTGGVSYNSPLHF. DNA of the CDR3: TGTGCCAGCAGCGTTGACACAGGGGGCGTTTCCTATAATTCACCCCTCCACTTT.

The rearrangement joins TRBV29-1 to TRBJ1-2; no clear D gene. Germline V gives CDR1 SQVTM, CDR2 ANQGSEA. The V and J ends lost 5 bases and 6 bases respectively, with 13 bases between them. This CDR3 comprises 12 residues. Here the CDR3 DNA reads TGCAGCGTTCATCGGGAGGAGGATGGCTACACCTTC. This gives the protein CSVHREEDGYTF.

To note about this clone: Other DNA sequences from this sample encode an identical CDR3 as well. The gene calls are TRBV7-2 and TRBJ1-2, with D uncertain. Germline V gene lookup returns CDR1 SGHTA and CDR2 FQGNSA. This CDR3 is built from 16 residues. The ends were cut back, 4 bases at V and 4 bases at J, with 19 bases in the middle. The CDR3 nucleotides read TGTGCCAGCAGCTCCCCCTCGGTTCTAAACGTCTATGGCTACACCTTC. Protein sequence: CASSSPSVLNVYGYTF.

V and J are TRBV27 and TRBJ2-7; D gene uncertain. V was cut by 6 bases and J by 3 bases, with 3 bases left in between. CDR3 size: 10 residues. Germline-derived CDR1 and CDR2 are MNHEY and SMNVEV (reference sequence). The CDR3 here is CASSGYEQYF. CDR3 DNA: TGTGCCAGCAGCGGCTACGAGCAGTACTTC.

The V call is TRBV7-9, the J call TRBJ2-6; no clear D gene. V was pared by 5 bases and J by 0 bases, with 2 bases between. This CDR3 has 13 residues. Looked up from germline, CDR1 is SEHNR and CDR2 is FQNEAQ (reference sequence). CDR3 bases: TGTGCCAGCAGCCACTCTGGGGCCAACGTCCTGACTTTC. It codes for CASSHSGANVLTF.

The V call is TRBV6-1, the J call TRBJ2-1; 9 positions match TRBD2. The CDR3 is 14 amino acids. Trimming took 3 bases from V and 6 from J; bases not matched to a gene: 3. Germline V gene sequence: CDR1 MNHNS, CDR2 SASEGT. CDR3 loop: CASSELSGGNEQFF. CDR3 nucleotides: TGTGCCAGCAGTGAGCTTAGCGGGGGCAATGAGCAGTTCTTC.

J is TRBJ2-7 and V is TRBV30, with D possibly matching TRBD1 (6 bases). The CDR3 loop spans 13 amino acids. V was cut by 1 base and J by 3 bases, with 10 bases left in between. Germline-derived CDR1 and CDR2 are GTSNPN and SVGIG (reference sequence). For the CDR3, the DNA is TGTGCCTGGAGTGGAGGGGGTCTCTACGAGCAGTACTTC. It specifies CAWSGGGLYEQYF.

The genes are TRBV2 and TRBJ2-7, with D possibly matching TRBD2 (6 bases). There are 15 residues in the CDR3. The germline CDR1 and CDR2 sequences are SNHLY and FYNNEI. Between the trimmed V and J ends, which lost 4 bases and 1 base, there was a span of 14 bases. DNA of the CDR3: TGTGCCAGCAGTGGAGCAACGGGGAGGTCCTACGAGCAGTACTTC. Residues: CASSGATGRSYEQYF.

CDR3 sequence (DNA): TGTGCCAGCAGCTCGCGACAAACTAATGAAAAACTGTTTTTT. This codes for CASSSRQTNEKLFF. The V and J genes are TRBV6-2 or TRBV6-3 and TRBJ1-4; D remains ambiguous. Germline CDR1 reads MNHEY; CDR2 reads SVGEGT. Trimming removed 6 bases from V and 1 base from J, with 9 bases in between. The CDR3 runs to 14 residues.